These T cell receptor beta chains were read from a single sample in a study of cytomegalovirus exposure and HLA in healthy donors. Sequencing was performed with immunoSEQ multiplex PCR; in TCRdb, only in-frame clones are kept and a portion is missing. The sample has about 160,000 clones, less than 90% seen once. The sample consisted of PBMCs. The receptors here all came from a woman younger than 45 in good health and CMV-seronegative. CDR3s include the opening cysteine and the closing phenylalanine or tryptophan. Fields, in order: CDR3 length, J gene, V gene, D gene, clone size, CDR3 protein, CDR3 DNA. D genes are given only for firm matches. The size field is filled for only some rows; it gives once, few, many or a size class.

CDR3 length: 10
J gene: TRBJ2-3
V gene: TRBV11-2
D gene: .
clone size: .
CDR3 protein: CASESDTQYF
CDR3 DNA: TGTGCCAGCGAGTCAGATACGCAGTATTTT

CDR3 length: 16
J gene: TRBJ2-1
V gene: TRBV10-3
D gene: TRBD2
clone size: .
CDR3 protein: CAISGDLAGKGNEQFF
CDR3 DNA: TGTGCCATCAGTGGCGATCTAGCGGGGAAGGGCAATGAGCAGTTCTTC

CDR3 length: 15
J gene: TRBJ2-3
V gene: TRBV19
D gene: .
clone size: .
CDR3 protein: CASRRDPAPTDTQYF
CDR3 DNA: TGTGCCAGTAGAAGGGACCCCGCTCCGACAGATACGCAGTATTTT

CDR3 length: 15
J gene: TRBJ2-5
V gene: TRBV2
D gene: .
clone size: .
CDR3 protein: CASSEALGRQETQYF
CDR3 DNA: TGTGCCAGCAGTGAAGCGCTTGGGAGGCAAGAGACCCAGTACTTC

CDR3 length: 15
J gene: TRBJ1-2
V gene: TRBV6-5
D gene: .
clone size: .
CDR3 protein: CASSRTPDRNYGYTF
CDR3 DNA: TGTGCCAGCAGTCGTACCCCGGACCGTAACTATGGCTACACCTTC

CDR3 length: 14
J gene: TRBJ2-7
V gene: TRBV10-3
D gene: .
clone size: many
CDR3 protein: CAISGDGSLGEQYF
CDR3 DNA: TGTGCCATCAGTGGGGACGGGAGCTTGGGCGAGCAGTACTTC

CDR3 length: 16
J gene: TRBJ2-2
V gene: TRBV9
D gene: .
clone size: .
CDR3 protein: CASSVAETTNTGELFF
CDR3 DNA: TGTGCCAGCAGCGTAGCGGAGACAACGAACACCGGGGAGCTGTTTTTT

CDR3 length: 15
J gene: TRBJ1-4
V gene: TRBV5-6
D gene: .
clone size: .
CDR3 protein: CASSLLGATNEKLFF
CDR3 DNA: TGTGCCAGCAGCTTGTTGGGAGCAACTAATGAAAAACTGTTTTTT

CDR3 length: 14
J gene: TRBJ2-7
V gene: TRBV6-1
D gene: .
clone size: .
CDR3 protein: CASTSRDGGYEQYF
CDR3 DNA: TGTGCCAGCACCAGCCGGGACGGGGGCTACGAGCAGTACTTC

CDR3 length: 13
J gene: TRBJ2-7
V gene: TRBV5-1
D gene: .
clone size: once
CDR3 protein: CASSLEPGYEQYF
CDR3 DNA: TGCGCCAGCAGCTTGGAGCCTGGCTACGAGCAGTACTTC

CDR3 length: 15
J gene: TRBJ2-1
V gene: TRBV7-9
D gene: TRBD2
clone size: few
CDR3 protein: CASSPGTSGFDEQFF
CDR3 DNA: TGTGCCAGCAGCCCCGGGACTAGCGGTTTTGATGAGCAGTTCTTC

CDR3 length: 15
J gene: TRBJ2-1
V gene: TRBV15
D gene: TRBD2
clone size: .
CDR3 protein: CATSHGRISYNEQFF
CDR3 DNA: TGTGCCACCAGCCACGGGAGGATCTCCTACAATGAGCAGTTCTTC

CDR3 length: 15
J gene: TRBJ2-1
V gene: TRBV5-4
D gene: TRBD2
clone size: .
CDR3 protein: CASSGAGGLRNEQFF
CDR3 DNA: TGTGCCAGCAGCGGGGCGGGGGGTCTTCGTAATGAGCAGTTCTTC